One and the same sample provided the 10 T cell receptor beta chains below, sequenced in a study of T cells in Graves' hyperthyroidism and ophthalmopathy. The source material, RNA transcripts, was used to amplify TCR beta CDR3 regions. Initially, a first-round RT-PCR of the TCR CDR3 employed the HTBI primer set. TCRdb ran MiXCR on the multiplex PCR reads and lists one entry per CDR3 protein. The data contain 490,000 or so distinct CDR3 sequences, around 15% of them singletons. Sequenced input: blood. The receptors derive from a woman under 40 with Graves' ophthalmopathy.

The chain joins TRBV29-1 to TRBJ1-4; D perhaps matches TRBD1 (6 bases). Germline assignment: CDR1 SQVTM and CDR2 ANQGSEA. V dropped 4 bases and J dropped 8 bases, with 20 bases sitting between them. The CDR3 contains 15 residues. CDR3 DNA: TGCAGCGTTGGGGCCGCCCGGGGAGGGGGAGAAAAACTGTTTTTT. Protein sequence: CSVGAARGGGEKLFF. Together with reference TRBV29-1 and TRBJ1-4, the CDR3 gives the full variable domain: SAVISQKPSRDICQRGTSLTIQCQVDSQVTMMFWYRQQPGQSLTLIATANQGSEATYESGFVIDKFPISRPNLTFSTLTVSNMSPEDSSIYLCSVGAARGGGEKLFFGSGTQLSVL.

The chain employs TRBV27 and TRBJ1-1; D is possibly TRBD1 (5 bases). The germline V gene has CDR1 MNHEY and CDR2 SMNVEV (reference sequence). The CDR3 has 14 amino acids. Between the trimmed V and J ends, which lost 6 bases and 0 bases, there was a span of 11 bases. The CDR3 loop is CASRGQTLNTEAFF. The CDR3 region has the DNA TGTGCCAGCAGGGGGCAGACCTTGAACACTGAAGCTTTCTTT.

With respect to this clonotype: The junction departs from the called germline gene at one end, perhaps through a read error. The chain couples TRBV6-2 or TRBV6-3 to TRBJ2-2; 8 bases fit TRBD1. Germline V CDR1 and CDR2: MNHEY, SVGEGT. The length of the CDR3 is 21 residues. DNA of the CDR3: TGTGCCAGCAGTTACGATCAGGGGGCGCAAACAAAACGCCCAAACACCGGGGGGCTGTTTTTT. Amino acids: CASSYDQGAQTKRPNTGGLFF.

Turning to this clonotype: A much more abundant neighbour one base away suggests this may be a read error. The gene calls are TRBV27 and TRBJ2-3, with D uncertain. The CDR3 runs to 18 residues. CDR1 and CDR2 (germline): MNHEY, SMNVEV (reference sequence). For the CDR3, the DNA is TGTGCCAGCAGCTATTCCGCCTCAACACACGGTGCAACAGATATGCAGTATTTT. Protein sequence: CASSYSASTHGATDMQYF.

This sequence joins TRBV27 and TRBJ2-1; 11 bases agree with TRBD2. Germline V gene sequence: CDR1 MNHEY, CDR2 SMNVEV (reference sequence). This CDR3 comprises 15 residues. With V trimmed by 7 bases and J by 6 bases, 8 bases remained unmatched. Here the CDR3 DNA reads TGTGCCAGCACCACGGGGACTAGCGGCCTCAATGAGCAGTTCTTC. It yields the protein CASTTGTSGLNEQFF.

The table lists this clonotype with a few counts. The chain couples TRBV28 to TRBJ2-1; unclear D gene. CDR1 MDHEN and CDR2 SYDVKM come from the germline V gene. This CDR3 is 10 amino acids long. This CDR3 reads CVAGSNEQFF. The CDR3 coding sequence is TGTGTGGCTGGCTCTAATGAGCAGTTCTTC.

The table lists this clonotype with many counts. The genes are TRBV20-1 and TRBJ1-4; 10 nucleotides match TRBD1. The germline gives CDR1 DFQATT, CDR2 SNEGSKA (reference sequence). The V and J ends lost 5 bases and 7 bases, in that order; junction bases with no gene match: 7. The CDR3 contains 14 residues. This CDR3 reads CSAASGTGVEKLFF. The CDR3 region has the DNA TGCAGTGCTGCCTCCGGGACAGGGGTTGAAAAACTGTTTTTT.

This chain connects TRBV15 to TRBJ2-7, with D maybe TRBD2 (6 bases). From germline, CDR1 is LNHNV and CDR2 YYDKDF (reference sequence). V was clipped by 5 bases and J by 0 bases, with 17 bases between them. The CDR3 is 16 residues long. This chain's CDR3 is CATSQGTGGLSYEQYF. Written as DNA, the CDR3 is TGTGCCACCAGCCAGGGAACAGGAGGGCTCTCCTACGAGCAGTACTTC. Full variable domain (missing parts from reference TRBV15 and TRBJ2-7): DAMVIQNPRYQVTQFGKPVTLSCSQTLNHNVMYWYQQKSSQAPKLLFHYYDKDFNNEADTPDNFQSRRPNTSFCFLDIRSPGLGDTAMYLCATSQGTGGLSYEQYFGPGTRLTVT.

This clonotype was found many times. The chain recombines TRBV2 with TRBJ2-5; the D gene is possibly TRBD1 (5 bases). The CDR3 extends over 14 amino acids. The germline gives CDR1 SNHLY, CDR2 FYNNEI. Trimming left V 7 bases short and J 5 bases short, with 17 bases between. CDR3 amino acids: CASTLGAGYETQYF. The DNA for the CDR3 is TGTGCCAGCACCCTTGGGGCAGGGTACGAGACCCAGTACTTC.

This clonotype occurred many times. This rearrangement joins TRBV14 to TRBJ2-4; 7 nucleotides align to TRBD1. This CDR3 has 16 residues. Trimming took 1 base from V and 4 from J; bases not matched to a gene: 7. Germline lookup yields CDR1 SGHDN and CDR2 FVKESK. The CDR3 is CASSQATGVGKNIQYF. CDR3 nucleotide sequence: TGTGCCAGCAGCCAAGCCACAGGGGTTGGGAAAAACATTCAGTACTTC.